The 13 T cell receptor beta chains presented below share a single source sample, sequenced in a study of blood T cell repertoires in COVID-19. The data were produced by immunoSEQ multiplex PCR, yet TCRdb's version contains in-frame clones alone and is incomplete. In the table there are over 200,000 clones, about nine tenths of which are singletons. Sequenced: peripheral blood. These TCRs come from a man over 45 with COVID-19, enrolled during active disease.

The CDR3 DNA is TGTGCCATCAGTGAGTCGGGGACAGGGACTTGGGGCTACACCTTC. This gives the protein CAISESGTGTWGYTF. The chain has TRBV10-3 and TRBJ1-2, with TRBD1 matching 9 bases. The ends lost 0 bases at V and 8 bases at J; junction bases unmatched: 7. The CDR3 sequence is 15 residues long. Germline loops: CDR1 ENHRY, CDR2 SYGVKD.

The chain employs TRBV29-1 and TRBJ2-5; weak D call: TRBD2 (6 bases). With 3 bases removed from V and 1 base from J, the gap between germline ends came to 12 bases. The CDR3 length is 14 residues. The germline V gene has CDR1 SQVTM and CDR2 ANQGSEA. The CDR3 DNA is TGCAGCGTTGAGTGGCGGGATATCCAAGAGACCCAGTACTTC. This gives the protein CSVEWRDIQETQYF.

V and J are TRBV7-2 and TRBJ2-2, with a weak D call TRBD2 (5 bases). The CDR3 covers 16 residues. In germline, CDR1 is SGHTA, CDR2 FQGNSA. Trimming pared 3 bases from V and 7 bases from J, leaving 18 bases between. CDR3 in amino acids: CASSFSSASHVGELFF. CDR3 sequence (DNA): TGTGCCAGCAGCTTTTCTTCGGCTAGCCATGTCGGGGAGCTGTTTTTT.

V gene TRBV6-5 combines with J gene TRBJ2-7; the D gene is possibly TRBD2 (5 bases). The CDR3 has 15 amino acids. Trimming took off 0 bases at V and 3 bases at J, with 12 bases between the two ends. The germline V gene encodes CDR1 MNHEY and CDR2 SVGAGI. CDR3 sequence reads: CASSYSGGSDYEQYF. CDR3 nucleotides: TGTGCCAGCAGTTACTCAGGCGGGTCGGACTACGAGCAGTACTTC.

This chain connects TRBV6-4 to TRBJ2-5, with D possibly matching TRBD2 (6 bases). Trimming removed 4 bases from V and 3 bases from J, with 27 bases in between. Germline V gene lookup returns CDR1 MRHNA and CDR2 SNTAGT. The CDR3 extends over 19 amino acids. CDR3 residues: CASSARLSGDVSGEETQYF. The CDR3 coding sequence is TGTGCCAGCAGTGCACGACTTAGCGGAGACGTTTCGGGCGAAGAGACCCAGTACTTC.

The table lists this clone with a few counts. J is TRBJ1-5 and V is TRBV9, with D tentatively TRBD1 (5 bases). V was cut by 3 bases and J by 4 bases, with 8 bases left in between. This CDR3 comprises 13 residues. CDR1 is SGDLS and CDR2 is YYNGEE in the germline V gene. CDR3 residues: CASSETANQPQHF. The CDR3 region has the DNA TGTGCCAGCAGCGAGACAGCAAATCAGCCCCAGCATTTT.

V gene TRBV7-9 combines with J gene TRBJ1-4; 7 bases match TRBD1. In germline, CDR1 is SEHNR, CDR2 FQNEAQ (reference sequence). This CDR3 contains 15 residues. V lost 3 bases to trimming and J lost 8 bases; unmatched junction nucleotides: 9. CDR3 residues: CASSFGGDSLEKLFF. CDR3 DNA sequence: TGTGCCAGCAGCTTCGGCGGGGACAGTCTCGAAAAACTGTTTTTT.

This sequence joins TRBV10-3 and TRBJ2-3; D gene unclear. Trimming shortened V by 5 bases and J by 2 bases, and 14 bases separated the two germline ends. Germline V gives CDR1 ENHRY, CDR2 SYGVKD. The CDR3 runs 15 residues. DNA for the CDR3: TGTGCCATCAGTTTAGCAGAGAGTTCCACAGATACGCAGTATTTT. Its protein is CAISLAESSTDTQYF.

The chain joins TRBV20-1 to TRBJ1-4; a weak D match, TRBD1 (5 bases). The germline gives CDR1 DFQATT, CDR2 SNEGSKA (reference sequence). The CDR3 is 14 amino acids. The V end lost 3 bases, the J end lost 3 bases, and 11 bases lay between the germline ends. CDR3 in amino acids: CSASAGGSNEKLFF. For the CDR3, the DNA is TGCAGTGCTAGTGCGGGGGGGTCTAATGAAAAACTGTTTTTT.

The chain is built from TRBV5-1 and TRBJ1-5, with D unresolved. V was pared by 1 base and J by 2 bases, with 10 bases between. The CDR3 extends over 15 amino acids. Germline V gives CDR1 SGHRS, CDR2 YFSETQ. This CDR3 reads CASSLRLNRNQPQHF. In DNA form, the CDR3 reads TGCGCCAGCAGCTTGCGGTTAAATCGCAATCAGCCCCAGCATTTT.

The chain combines TRBV7-9 with TRBJ1-1, with TRBD1 matching over 7 bases. Germline CDR1 reads SEHNR; CDR2 reads FQNEAQ (reference sequence). The CDR3 length is 14 residues. V gave up 5 bases and J gave up 5 bases; unmatched junction bases: 8. The CDR3 is CASSLEQGSTEAFF. In DNA form, the CDR3 reads TGTGCCAGCAGCCTTGAACAGGGGTCTACTGAAGCTTTCTTT.

This clone was seen once. The chain carries TRBV9 and TRBJ1-4; no clear D gene. CDR3 size: 16 residues. Trimming stripped 4 bases from V and 0 bases from J, with 13 bases between. Germline V gene data show CDR1 as SGDLS and CDR2 as YYNGEE. This CDR3 reads CASSPGSRTTNEKLFF. The CDR3 DNA follows: TGTGCCAGCAGCCCCGGATCTAGGACAACTAATGAAAAACTGTTTTTT.

The V gene is TRBV7-6, the J gene TRBJ2-1, with 9 nucleotides matching TRBD2. The CDR3 contains 16 residues. V shed 4 bases and J 10 bases; nucleotides not matched to a gene: 14. CDR1 is SGHVS, CDR2 FNYEAQ, per germline. The CDR3 spells CASSSSSGSPLGEQFF. For the CDR3, the DNA is TGTGCCAGCAGCTCAAGTAGCGGGAGCCCCCTTGGGGAGCAGTTCTTC.